The 32 T cell receptor beta chains reported below all come from one sample, sequenced in a study of cytomegalovirus exposure and HLA in healthy donors (dated by TCRdb to the late 2010s). The library was obtained by the immunoSEQ multiplex PCR assay. A mixture of 60 forward primers for TCR Vbeta segments and 13 reverse primers for TCR Jbeta segments was used in the multiplex PCR. In TCRdb, the immuneACCESS table is reduced to in-frame sequences with V and J assigned. These tables do not hold every clone; where another copy was compared, an unresolved V gene accounts for under half, and the others remain unexplained. In all, the sample holds about 150,000 clones, and more than 60% of those were seen once. In total, the top ten clones hold under 1.5% of the sample. The specimen sequenced was PBMCs. These receptors all stem from a woman in her 30s in good health and CMV-seronegative.

CDR3 sequence (DNA): TGTGCCTGGAGGACCCGGGACAGGGGCGGTGGCTACACCTTC. It specifies CAWRTRDRGGGYTF. The V gene is TRBV30, the J gene TRBJ1-2, with 10 bases that match TRBD1. Germline CDR1 and CDR2: GTSNPN and SVGIG (reference sequence). The CDR3 has 14 amino acids. The J segment lost 7 bases and the V segment lost 3 bases, leaving 8 bases of the junction unmatched.

This clone was recorded a few times. This chain uses TRBV7-8 with TRBJ1-2; D is unresolved. Germline V gene sequence: CDR1 SGHVS, CDR2 FQNEAQ. The CDR3 totals 14 residues. Trimming removed 3 bases at V and 4 bases at J, with 12 bases between. The CDR3 DNA follows: TGTGCCAGCAGCTTGAGAGGTCTCCCCTATGGCTACACCTTC. It yields the protein CASSLRGLPYGYTF.

The V call is TRBV4-1, the J call TRBJ2-3, with 8 bases fitting TRBD1. This CDR3 comprises 19 residues. V shed 2 bases, J shed 0 bases, and the junction held 13 bases outside the gene matches. Germline V lookup: CDR1 MGHRA, CDR2 YSYEKL. CDR3 sequence (DNA): TGCGCCAGCAGCCAAAACATGAGCAGGGGGCAACATAGCACAGATACGCAGTATTTT. As protein: CASSQNMSRGQHSTDTQYF.

This chain uses TRBV27 with TRBJ2-4; TRBD1 aligns across 7 bases. The germline V gene has CDR1 MNHEY and CDR2 SMNVEV (reference sequence). V was pared by 5 bases and J by 3 bases, with 10 bases of the junction left unmatched. The CDR3 consists of 16 residues. The CDR3 sequence is CASSPHRGFGKNIQYF. The CDR3 DNA follows: TGTGCCAGCAGTCCTCACAGGGGATTTGGCAAAAACATTCAGTACTTC.

J is TRBJ2-6 and V is TRBV7-9, with 9 bases fitting TRBD2. CDR1 is SEHNR, CDR2 FQNEAQ, per germline (reference sequence). The CDR3 runs to 17 residues. V shed 2 bases and J 3 bases; nucleotides not matched to a gene: 5. This CDR3 reads CASSLLAGWDGANVLTF. Written as DNA, the CDR3 is TGTGCCAGCAGCTTACTAGCGGGGTGGGATGGGGCCAACGTCCTGACTTTC. Full variable domain (outside the CDR3, taken from reference TRBV7-9 and TRBJ2-6): DTGVSQNPRHKITKRGQNVTFRCDPISEHNRLYWYRQTLGQGPEFLTYFQNEAQLEKSRLLSDRFSAERPKGSFSTLEIQRTEQGDSAMYLCASSLLAGWDGANVLTFGAGSRLTVL.

This clone was counted a few times. The V and J genes are TRBV4-2 and TRBJ2-3; D possibly corresponds to TRBD2 (5 bases). The V gene lost 5 bases and the J gene lost 1 base, with 19 bases spanning the gap. Germline V gene data show CDR1 as LGHNA and CDR2 as YNFKEQ. This CDR3 spans 17 amino acids. This CDR3 is CASSGSKQARGTDTQYF. CDR3 bases: TGTGCCAGCAGCGGGTCCAAGCAGGCGAGGGGCACAGATACGCAGTATTTT.

The rearrangement joins TRBV7-7 to TRBJ1-3; 7 bases fit TRBD1. This CDR3 spans 15 amino acids. CDR1 and CDR2 (germline): SSHAT, FNYEAQ (reference sequence). The junction had 4 bases not matched to a gene; V was cut back by 3 bases and J by 2 bases. The CDR3 loop is CASSFQGTAGNTIYF. The CDR3 DNA follows: TGTGCCAGCAGCTTTCAAGGGACAGCTGGAAACACCATATATTTT.

The V gene is TRBV2, the J gene TRBJ1-4; no clear D gene. This CDR3 spans 14 amino acids. Germline V gene lookup returns CDR1 SNHLY and CDR2 FYNNEI. Trimming pared 6 bases from V and 2 bases from J, leaving 10 bases between. The CDR3, as DNA: TGTGCCAGCAGCGTCGACTTCACTAATGAAAAACTGTTTTTT. Its translation is CASSVDFTNEKLFF.

The chain recombines TRBV28 with TRBJ1-2, with 9 bases fitting TRBD1. Germline trimming cut 10 bases from V and 5 bases from J; bases unmatched to any gene: 8. In germline, CDR1 is MDHEN, CDR2 SYDVKM. The CDR3 has 13 residues. The CDR3 reads CATSQGAVYGYTF. CDR3 nucleotide sequence: TGTGCCACCTCACAGGGGGCAGTTTATGGCTACACCTTC.

The rearrangement links TRBV29-1 to TRBJ2-3; D possibly corresponds to TRBD2 (5 bases). CDR1 and CDR2 from the germline V gene are SQVTM and ANQGSEA. The V end was cut by 4 bases, the J end by 3 bases, with 17 bases between. The CDR3 runs 15 residues. For the CDR3, the DNA is TGCAGCGTTGGTTCAGGACCTAGCTGGACAGATACGCAGTATTTT. Its translation is CSVGSGPSWTDTQYF.

The gene calls are TRBV7-3 and TRBJ2-1; TRBD2 matches 10 bases. The germline V gene encodes CDR1 SGHTA and CDR2 FQGTGA. Losses at the gene ends were 5 bases for V and 9 bases for J; bases not matched to a gene: 13. This CDR3 has 16 residues. The CDR3: CASSPGGSGGKGEQFF. CDR3 DNA: TGTGCCAGCAGCCCTGGGGGTAGCGGGGGGAAAGGTGAGCAGTTCTTC. Drawing the rest from reference TRBV7-3 and TRBJ2-1, the complete variable domain is GAGVSQTPSNKVTEKGKYVELRCDPISGHTALYWYRQSLGQGPEFLIYFQGTGAADDSGLPNDRFFAVRPEGSVSTLKIQRTERGDSAVYLCASSPGGSGGKGEQFFGPGTRLTVL.

The rearrangement links TRBV7-9 to TRBJ2-5; D not certain. In germline, CDR1 is SEHNR, CDR2 FQNEAQ (reference sequence). The CDR3 is 12 residues long. V was clipped by 5 bases and J by 4 bases, with 8 bases between them. CDR3: CASSPPRETQYF. In DNA, the CDR3 is TGTGCCAGCAGCCCCCCCCGAGAGACCCAGTACTTC. Supplemented by reference TRBV7-9 and TRBJ2-5, the full variable domain reads DTGVSQNPRHKITKRGQNVTFRCDPISEHNRLYWYRQTLGQGPEFLTYFQNEAQLEKSRLLSDRFSAERPKGSFSTLEIQRTEQGDSAMYLCASSPPRETQYFGPGTRLLVL.

The chain combines TRBV18 with TRBJ2-2, with no clear D. CDR3 length equals 12 residues. Trimming removed 5 bases from V and 5 bases from J, with 6 bases in between. From germline, CDR1 is KGHSH and CDR2 LQKENI. The CDR3 region has the DNA TGTGCCAGCTCATCTCAGACCGGGGAGCTGTTTTTT. Its translation: CASSSQTGELFF.

This clone was seen more than once but under ten times. This sequence joins TRBV7-3 and TRBJ2-1; TRBD2 matches at 11 bases. There are 17 residues in the CDR3. After removal of 0 bases from V and 3 bases from J, the junction contained 4 bases not matched to a gene. CDR1 SGHTA and CDR2 FQGTGA come from the germline V gene. Here the CDR3 reads CASSLTSSGGNYNEQFF. CDR3 coding DNA: TGTGCCAGCAGCTTAACGTCTAGCGGGGGGAACTACAATGAGCAGTTCTTC. Supplemented by reference TRBV7-3 and TRBJ2-1, the full variable domain reads GAGVSQTPSNKVTEKGKYVELRCDPISGHTALYWYRQSLGQGPEFLIYFQGTGAADDSGLPNDRFFAVRPEGSVSTLKIQRTERGDSAVYLCASSLTSSGGNYNEQFFGPGTRLTVL.

A remark on this clone: An end of the junction differs from the germline gene, which may be a read error. The genes are TRBV7-9 and TRBJ2-5; TRBD2 is a possible D gene (5 bases). The CDR3 is 17 residues long. Germline loops: CDR1 SEHNR, CDR2 FQNEAQ (reference sequence). The CDR3 DNA reads TGTTCCAGCAGCTTAGCGCCCAGGACCGACCGAGGGGAGACCCAGTACTTC. Its protein is CSSSLAPRTDRGETQYF.

This clone was counted once. The genes are TRBV7-2 and TRBJ1-5; tentatively, D is TRBD1 (5 bases). The V end lost 5 bases, the J end lost 7 bases, and 15 bases lay between the germline ends. Germline CDR1 and CDR2: SGHTA and FQGNSA. The CDR3 covers 14 residues. In DNA, the CDR3 is TGTGCCAGCAGCGCCCGCGGGGGAACGCAGCCCCAGCATTTT. Protein: CASSARGGTQPQHF.

V is TRBV19 and J is TRBJ2-2; D is unclear. Germline assignment: CDR1 LNHDA and CDR2 SQIVND (reference sequence). The CDR3 is made up of 15 amino acids. Between the trimmed V and J ends, which lost 11 bases and 2 bases, there was a span of 18 bases. CDR3 loop: CASKPGLSNTGELFF. CDR3 in DNA: TGTGCCTCCAAACCCGGTCTATCTAACACCGGGGAGCTGTTTTTT. Complete variable domain (other parts from reference TRBV19 and TRBJ2-2): DGGITQSPKYLFRKEGQNVTLSCEQNLNHDAMYWYRQDPGQGLRLIYYSQIVNDFQKGDIAEGYSVSREKKESFPLTVTSAQKNPTAFYLCASKPGLSNTGELFFGEGSRLTVL.

CDR3 in amino acids: CASSLLSSTYEQYF. Here the CDR3 DNA reads TGTGCCAGCAGTTTACTTTCAAGCACCTACGAGCAGTACTTC. The chain uses TRBV5-5 and TRBJ2-7; no definite D call. The CDR3 length is 14 residues. CDR1 and CDR2 from the germline V gene are SGHKS and YYEKEE (reference sequence). The V end lost 5 bases, the J end lost 2 bases, and 14 bases lay between the germline ends.

This clone was detected once. The gene calls are TRBV20-1 and TRBJ1-2; tentatively, D is TRBD1 (5 bases). Germline V gene sequence: CDR1 DFQATT, CDR2 SNEGSKA (reference sequence). The CDR3 extends over 11 amino acids. CDR3 in DNA: TGCAGCCCAGACGGGGGTGGCGGCTACACCTTC. Amino acid sequence: CSPDGGGGYTF.

The table lists this clone with a few counts. The genes are TRBV11-1 and TRBJ1-3, with unresolved D. Looked up from germline, CDR1 is SGHAT and CDR2 is FQDESV (reference sequence). The CDR3 loop spans 12 amino acids. Trimming removed 5 bases at V and 4 bases at J, with 6 bases between. CDR3: CASSIRGNTIYF. The CDR3 DNA reads TGTGCCAGCAGCATCAGAGGAAACACCATATATTTT.

The genes are TRBV6-1 and TRBJ2-7, with D possibly matching TRBD2 (6 bases). Trimming removed 10 bases from V and 7 bases from J, with 14 bases in between. There are 11 residues in the CDR3. Germline assignment: CDR1 MNHNS and CDR2 SASEGT. CDR3 residues: CATSRGREQYF. The DNA for the CDR3 is TGTGCCACCTCTAGAGGGAGGGAGCAGTACTTC.

The CDR3 loop reads CASSQDLGGGPPTQYF. DNA of the CDR3: TGTGCCAGCAGCCAAGATTTAGGGGGGGGCCCCCCGACCCAGTACTTC. This rearrangement joins TRBV4-2 to TRBJ2-5, with D tentatively TRBD2 (7 bases). V shed 0 bases and J shed 7 bases, with 18 bases lying between them. Germline V gene sequence: CDR1 LGHNA, CDR2 YNFKEQ. This CDR3 has 16 amino acids.

The chain has TRBV15 and TRBJ2-5, with 8 bases that match TRBD2. CDR1 is LNHNV and CDR2 is YYDKDF in the germline V gene (reference sequence). CDR3 length: 18 residues. Trimming took 2 bases from V and 7 from J; bases not matched to a gene: 18. CDR3 protein: CATSRSGVGAGALGTQYF. The CDR3 nucleotides are TGTGCCACCAGCAGATCGGGGGTGGGAGCGGGGGCCCTAGGGACCCAGTACTTC.

This chain joins TRBV6-4 and TRBJ2-1; 11 nucleotides line up with TRBD2. The V segment lost 5 bases and the J segment 6 bases; nucleotides outside the gene matches: 6. The CDR3 extends over 15 amino acids. Germline CDR1 is MRHNA and CDR2 is SNTAGT. The CDR3, as DNA: TGTGCCAGCAGTCTTAGCGGGGGGGCGAGCAATGAGCAGTTCTTC. Encoded protein: CASSLSGGASNEQFF.

The chain joins TRBV6-5 to TRBJ1-5; D might be TRBD1 (5 bases). The CDR3 is 14 amino acids. The germline V and J ends were trimmed by 4 bases and 2 bases, with 9 bases remaining between them. Germline V lookup: CDR1 MNHEY, CDR2 SVGAGI. DNA for the CDR3: TGTGCCAGCAGTTCCAGGGTGGGCAATCAGCCCCAGCATTTT. Protein: CASSSRVGNQPQHF.

J is TRBJ1-2 and V is TRBV30; 8 bases line up with TRBD1. The CDR3 consists of 11 residues. V gave up 4 bases and J gave up 8 bases; unmatched junction bases: 3. Germline V lookup: CDR1 GTSNPN, CDR2 SVGIG (reference sequence). CDR3 nucleotide sequence: TGTGCCTGGACAGGGGGCAAAGGCTACACCTTC. It specifies CAWTGGKGYTF.

The V gene is TRBV5-4, the J gene TRBJ2-1; D unclear. The CDR3 is 14 amino acids. Germline CDR1 is SGHNT and CDR2 is YYREEE (reference sequence). V lost 3 bases and J 4 bases, leaving 11 bases between the germline ends. The CDR3 region is CASSSSQSYNEQFF. CDR3 bases: TGTGCCAGCAGCTCGAGTCAATCTTACAATGAGCAGTTCTTC.

The V call is TRBV5-4, the J call TRBJ2-2; 9 positions match TRBD1. The CDR3 totals 14 residues. Trimming took 4 bases from V and 6 from J; bases not matched to a gene: 4. The germline gives CDR1 SGHNT, CDR2 YYREEE (reference sequence). CDR3 sequence (DNA): TGTGCCAGCAGCCCGGACAGGGGATCCGGGGAGCTGTTTTTT. It yields the protein CASSPDRGSGELFF. Drawing the rest from reference TRBV5-4 and TRBJ2-2, the complete variable domain is ETGVTQSPTHLIKTRGQQVTLRCSSQSGHNTVSWYQQALGQGPQFIFQYYREEENGRGNFPPRFSGLQFPNYSSELNVNALELDDSALYLCASSPDRGSGELFFGEGSRLTVL.

Here the CDR3 DNA reads TGTGCCAGCATCCCCGACAGCTATGGCTACACCTTC. It yields the protein CASIPDSYGYTF. This chain joins TRBV2 and TRBJ1-2, with D possibly matching TRBD1 (5 bases). Germline CDR1 and CDR2: SNHLY and FYNNEI. V shed 7 bases and J shed 4 bases, with 10 bases lying between them. CDR3 length: 12 residues.

This sequence joins TRBV9 and TRBJ2-2; D uncertain. Germline V CDR1 and CDR2: SGDLS, YYNGEE. The germline V and J ends were trimmed by 0 bases and 3 bases, with 3 bases remaining between them. The CDR3 loop spans 13 amino acids. The CDR3, as DNA: TGTGCCAGCAGCGTAGTCTACACCGGGGAGCTGTTTTTT. It is translated as CASSVVYTGELFF.

This sequence joins TRBV5-6 and TRBJ2-7; no clear D. Germline assignment: CDR1 SGHDT and CDR2 YYEEEE. The germline V and J ends were trimmed by 5 bases and 6 bases, with 9 bases remaining between them. This CDR3 region has 11 residues. The DNA for the CDR3 is TGTGCCAGCAGAAGATCGGGCGAGCAGTACTTC. Translating it yields CASRRSGEQYF. Using reference TRBV5-6 and TRBJ2-7 for the parts outside the CDR3, the full variable domain is DAGVTQSPTHLIKTRGQQVTLRCSPKSGHDTVSWYQQALGQGPQFIFQYYEEEERQRGNFPDRFSGHQFPNYSSELNVNALLLGDSALYLCASRRSGEQYFGPGTRLTVT.

Details on this clone: The same CDR3 can be traced to other DNA sequences in this sample. V and J are TRBV19 and TRBJ1-2; weak D call: TRBD1 (6 bases). The CDR3 length is 13 residues. The germline V gene has CDR1 LNHDA and CDR2 SQIVND (reference sequence). V lost 3 bases and J 5 bases, leaving 10 bases between the germline ends. The CDR3 sequence is CASSIGQGYGYTF. Here the CDR3 DNA reads TGTGCCAGTAGTATCGGGCAGGGGTATGGCTACACCTTC.